A single sample is the source of the 27 T cell receptor beta chains below, sequenced in a study of response to subunit inactivated influenza vaccine (dated by TCRdb to between 2017 and 2018). Library preparation was by RT-PCR. These reads were obtained on an Illumina HiSeq 2500. The raw public reads went through TCRdb reprocessing: fastp at Q25, MiXCR clone calling, in-frame beta chains kept. Rows are unified per CDR3 protein, each entry keeping the most common DNA and genes. The sample includes about 650,000 distinct CDR3 sequences, with approximately 14% observed a single time. The top ten clonotypes cover 11% of the sample. The sequencing used PBMCs from blood, collected 12 days after vaccination. Every receptor here comes from a man aged 45 to 65 who received an inactivated influenza vaccine. Donor details come from another sample of the same person, matched by shared clones.

This clonotype has ten or more counts. The J gene is TRBJ2-5, the V gene TRBV3-1; D remains unclear. Germline assignment: CDR1 LGHDT and CDR2 YNNKEL (reference sequence). The germline V and J ends were trimmed by 4 bases and 2 bases, with 11 bases remaining between them. This CDR3 region has 14 residues. In DNA, the CDR3 is TGTGCCAGCAGCCGCATGTTAGCTCAAGAGACCCAGTACTTC. It specifies CASSRMLAQETQYF.

This clonotype was seen a few times. The chain carries TRBV4-2 and TRBJ2-2; D is possibly TRBD1 or TRBD2 (5 bases each). Germline CDR1 LGHNA, CDR2 YNFKEQ. Trimming removed 2 bases at V and 6 bases at J, with 13 bases between. There are 15 residues in the CDR3. CDR3 coding DNA: TGTGCCAGCAGCCAAACACCAGGGAGCCCCGGGGAGCTGTTTTTT. Its translation: CASSQTPGSPGELFF.

The chain employs TRBV20-1 and TRBJ2-7; TRBD2 aligns across 10 bases. The CDR3 length is 18 residues. V shed 1 base and J 0 bases; nucleotides not matched to a gene: 12. The germline V gene encodes CDR1 DFQATT and CDR2 SNEGSKA (reference sequence). In nucleotides, the CDR3 is TGCAGTGCTAGAGTTTTAAGGGCGGCTAGCGGGAGCTCCTACGAGCAGTACTTC. Amino acids: CSARVLRAASGSSYEQYF.

This clonotype has a handful of counts. The chain is built from TRBV5-1 and TRBJ1-5, with D possibly being TRBD1 (6 bases). The CDR3 loop spans 14 amino acids. V was clipped by 3 bases and J by 6 bases, with 13 bases between them. Germline CDR1 reads SGHRS; CDR2 reads YFSETQ. The DNA for the CDR3 is TGCGCCAGCAGCTGGGAGGCAGGGGTTCAGCCCCAGCATTTT. This gives the protein CASSWEAGVQPQHF.

The V gene is TRBV30, the J gene TRBJ2-7; perhaps D is TRBD1 or TRBD2 (5 bases each). Germline V gene lookup returns CDR1 GTSNPN and CDR2 SVGIG (reference sequence). CDR3 length: 11 residues. Trimming took off 6 bases at V and 1 base at J, with 7 bases between the two ends. The DNA for the CDR3 is TGTGCCTGTGGGGGTTCCTACGAGCAGTACTTC. It specifies CACGGSYEQYF.

The chain uses TRBV12-3 or TRBV12-4 and TRBJ1-2, with TRBD1 as a possible D gene (5 bases). The CDR3 is made up of 13 amino acids. V was clipped by 6 bases and J by 5 bases, with 13 bases between them. The CDR3 here is CASRSPGRYGYTF. CDR3 sequence (DNA): TGTGCCAGCAGGTCACCGGGACGGTATGGCTACACCTTC.

This clonotype was detected a few times. The chain recombines TRBV10-3 with TRBJ2-7; possible D gene TRBD1, 6 bases. Germline loops: CDR1 ENHRY, CDR2 SYGVKD. Trimming cost V 9 bases and J 9 bases, with 24 bases left between them. The CDR3 has 14 amino acids. The CDR3 sequence is CAIKKEEQGSGQYF. The CDR3, as DNA: TGTGCCATTAAAAAAGAAGAGCAGGGGTCGGGGCAGTACTTC.

This clonotype appeared a few times. The chain combines TRBV7-6 with TRBJ2-7; either TRBD1 or TRBD2 may fit D (6 bases each). The germline V gene has CDR1 SGHVS and CDR2 FNYEAQ. The V and J ends lost 5 bases and 6 bases respectively, with 14 bases between them. This CDR3 is 13 amino acids long. CDR3 nucleotide sequence: TGTGCCAGCAGCGTCCTAGGGGGGAGCGAGCAGTACTTC. Its protein product is CASSVLGGSEQYF.

This clonotype was recorded a few times. The J gene is TRBJ2-3, the V gene TRBV4-3, with unresolved D. The ends were cut back, 1 base at V and 2 bases at J, with 7 bases in the middle. The germline CDR1 and CDR2 sequences are LGHNA and YSLEER. This CDR3 has 14 residues. CDR3 sequence: CASSQVDVTDTQYF. Here the CDR3 DNA reads TGCGCCAGCAGCCAAGTTGATGTCACAGATACGCAGTATTTT.

This clonotype was seen a few times. The V call is TRBV10-3, the J call TRBJ1-2; tentatively, D is TRBD1 (6 bases). The CDR3 has 18 residues. In germline, CDR1 is ENHRY, CDR2 SYGVKD. V shed 6 bases and J shed 6 bases, with 29 bases lying between them. In nucleotides, the CDR3 is TGTGCCATCAGGGAGGACCGGACAGCGAGCCTTTCTCTCCATGGCTACACCTTC. This sequence encodes CAIREDRTASLSLHGYTF.

This clonotype was seen more than once but under ten times. The chain combines TRBV5-1 with TRBJ2-3, with TRBD2 identical over 8 bases. The CDR3 has 17 amino acids. Per the germline V gene, CDR1 is SGHRS and CDR2 is YFSETQ. V lost 5 bases and J lost 4; bases outside the gene matches: 15. CDR3 loop: CASSPLPGGGLSDTQYF. DNA of the CDR3: TGCGCCAGCAGTCCCCTTCCCGGCGGGGGGCTCTCAGATACGCAGTATTTT.

In its sample, this clonotype was seen a few times. The V and J genes are TRBV7-6 and TRBJ2-3; 8 nucleotides line up with TRBD1. Unmatched junction bases numbered 8, after V lost 6 bases and J lost 3 bases. The CDR3 consists of 15 residues. Germline V gene sequence: CDR1 SGHVS, CDR2 FNYEAQ. The CDR3 DNA reads TGTGCCAGCAGTGAACTGACAGGGGCAACAGATACGCAGTATTTT. It codes for CASSELTGATDTQYF. The full variable domain, with the rest looked up from reference TRBV7-6 and TRBJ2-3, is GAGVSQSPRYKVTKRGQDVALRCDPISGHVSLYWYRQALGQGPEFLTYFNYEAQQDKSGLPNDRFSAERPEGSISTLTIQRTEQRDSAMYRCASSELTGATDTQYFGPGTRLTVL.

CDR3 in DNA: TGTGCCATCAGTCACGACGGTTTAAGCAATCAGCCCCAGCATTTT. Protein: CAISHDGLSNQPQHF. V gene TRBV10-3 combines with J gene TRBJ1-5; D is ambiguous. This CDR3 spans 15 amino acids. V was trimmed by 5 bases and J by 1 base, leaving 12 bases between them. The germline CDR1 and CDR2 sequences are ENHRY and SYGVKD.

This clonotype showed up just a few times. This chain joins TRBV20-1 and TRBJ2-3; D is unresolved. The V end was cut by 6 bases, the J end by 4 bases, with 20 bases between. Germline values: CDR1 DFQATT, CDR2 SNEGSKA (reference sequence). The CDR3 contains 15 residues. CDR3 nucleotide sequence: TGCAGTGCCCCCGGACGGCCTGGGGTCCCAGATACGCAGTATTTT. As protein: CSAPGRPGVPDTQYF.

This clonotype appeared a single time. The chain joins TRBV20-1 to TRBJ2-1, with 9 bases identical to TRBD2. V shed 3 bases and J 4 bases; nucleotides not matched to a gene: 4. Germline V CDR1 and CDR2: DFQATT, SNEGSKA (reference sequence). The CDR3 extends over 14 amino acids. The CDR3 coding sequence is TGCAGTGCTAGTGGCGGGAGGGGATACAATGAGCAGTTCTTC. This sequence encodes CSASGGRGYNEQFF.

This clonotype was picked up a small number of times. The DNA for the CDR3 is TGTGCCAGCAGCTCGGACAGGGGCAATGAGCAGTTCTTC. Its protein is CASSSDRGNEQFF. The chain carries TRBV7-2 and TRBJ2-1; TRBD1 matches at 9 bases. Germline V lookup: CDR1 SGHTA, CDR2 FQGNSA. The V segment lost 4 bases and the J segment 6 bases; nucleotides outside the gene matches: 1. The CDR3 totals 13 residues. The whole variable domain, remainder taken from reference TRBV7-2 and TRBJ2-1, is GAGVSQSPSNKVTEKGKDVELRCDPISGHTALYWYRQSLGQGLEFLIYFQGNSAPDKSGLPSDRFSAERTGGSVSTLTIQRTQQEDSAVYLCASSSDRGNEQFFGPGTRLTVL.

The chain employs TRBV3-1 and TRBJ2-5; 8 bases match TRBD2. Germline CDR1 and CDR2: LGHDT and YNNKEL (reference sequence). The CDR3 sequence is 13 residues long. J lost 11 bases, V lost 0 bases, and 5 bases had no gene match. In DNA form, the CDR3 reads TGTGCCAGCAGCCAAGATCAGGTAGCGGGACAGTACTTC. Its protein product is CASSQDQVAGQYF.

V and J are TRBV11-2 and TRBJ2-7; 7 bases match TRBD2. The germline CDR1 and CDR2 sequences are SGHAT and FQNNGV. V lost 5 bases, J lost 3 bases, and 10 bases stayed unmatched. There are 15 residues in the CDR3. In nucleotides, the CDR3 is TGTGCCAGCAGCGCCGTGGGGGGGGTGGGCTACGAGCAGTACTTC. Its translation: CASSAVGGVGYEQYF.

This chain links TRBV5-3 with TRBJ2-1, with a tentative D call TRBD2 (5 bases). TRBV5-3 is annotated as an ORF whose role is uncertain. The CDR3 loop spans 13 amino acids. V lost 4 bases to trimming and J lost 7 bases, with 12 bases between them. The CDR3 coding sequence is TGTGCCAGAAGCGATTCTAGGGAGAATGAGCAGTTCTTC. It encodes CARSDSRENEQFF.

In its sample, this clonotype was seen once. The V and J genes are TRBV20-1 and TRBJ2-1; 9 bases agree with TRBD2. The CDR3 loop spans 15 amino acids. The germline CDR1 and CDR2 sequences are DFQATT and SNEGSKA (reference sequence). V trimming: 5 bases; J trimming: 7 bases; junction bases outside the gene matches: 12. The CDR3: CSAELAGEPVNEQFF. In DNA, the CDR3 is TGCAGTGCTGAATTAGCGGGAGAGCCCGTGAATGAGCAGTTCTTC.

The V and J genes are TRBV7-2 and TRBJ2-7; 7 nucleotides line up with TRBD2. The germline V gene encodes CDR1 SGHTA and CDR2 FQGNSA. V lost 1 base to trimming and J lost 6 bases; unmatched junction nucleotides: 9. This CDR3 is built from 15 residues. DNA of the CDR3: TGTGCCAGCAGCTTAGTCTGGAGCGGGAAAGTCGAGCAGTACTTC. Its protein product is CASSLVWSGKVEQYF.

This chain uses TRBV7-9 with TRBJ2-1, with 14 bases fitting TRBD2. Per germline, CDR1 SEHNR and CDR2 FQNEAQ (reference sequence). J lost 8 bases, V lost 3 bases, and 6 bases had no gene match. The CDR3 has 16 residues. CDR3 region: CASSLTSGRALDEQFF. The CDR3 region has the DNA TGTGCCAGCAGCTTGACTAGCGGGAGGGCCCTGGATGAGCAGTTCTTC. The variable domain in full, completed from reference TRBV7-9 and TRBJ2-1, reads DTGVSQNPRHKITKRGQNVTFRCDPISEHNRLYWYRQTLGQGPEFLTYFQNEAQLEKSRLLSDRFSAERPKGSFSTLEIQRTEQGDSAMYLCASSLTSGRALDEQFFGPGTRLTVL.

This clonotype was detected ten times or more. This chain connects TRBV7-9 to TRBJ1-3; D perhaps matches TRBD1 (5 bases). The CDR3 sequence is 16 residues long. CDR1 and CDR2 (germline): SEHNR, FQNEAQ (reference sequence). The ends were cut back, 1 base at V and 0 bases at J, with 10 bases in the middle. The CDR3 sequence is CASSLEPGISGNTIYF. CDR3 nucleotide sequence: TGTGCCAGCAGCTTAGAGCCAGGGATCTCTGGAAACACCATATATTTT.

This chain links TRBV9 with TRBJ1-2, with D hard to call. The CDR3 totals 15 residues. Per the germline V gene, CDR1 is SGDLS and CDR2 is YYNGEE. V gave up 0 bases and J gave up 6 bases, with 15 bases separating them. As DNA, the CDR3 is TGTGCCAGCAGCGTAGGAGGTGCAGGTTCGGATGGCTACACCTTC. It yields the protein CASSVGGAGSDGYTF.

The chain employs TRBV2 and TRBJ2-7; unclear D gene. Looked up from germline, CDR1 is SNHLY and CDR2 is FYNNEI. This CDR3 region has 9 residues. The V gene lost 7 bases and the J gene lost 7 bases, with 5 bases spanning the gap. The CDR3 DNA sequence: TGTGCCAGCAACCGGGAGCAGTACTTC. This encodes CASNREQYF.

The J gene is TRBJ1-5, the V gene TRBV11-2; 7 bases are shared with TRBD1. Germline V gene lookup returns CDR1 SGHAT and CDR2 FQNNGV. V trimming: 3 bases; J trimming: 6 bases; junction bases outside the gene matches: 20. The CDR3 is made up of 19 amino acids. The CDR3 spells CASSLLHVAWQGGFQPQHF. Written as DNA, the CDR3 is TGTGCCAGCAGCTTGCTCCACGTCGCCTGGCAGGGGGGATTTCAGCCCCAGCATTTT. The full variable domain, in which reference TRBV11-2 and TRBJ1-5 provide the parts outside the CDR3, is EAGVAQSPRYKIIEKRQSVAFWCNPISGHATLYWYQQILGQGPKLLIQFQNNGVVDDSQLPKDRFSAERLKGVDSTLKIQPAKLEDSAVYLCASSLLHVAWQGGFQPQHFGDGTRLSIL.

This clonotype turned up a few times. This chain connects TRBV7-2 to TRBJ2-5, with a possible D match to TRBD1 (6 bases). The CDR3 is made up of 14 amino acids. Per the germline V gene, CDR1 is SGHTA and CDR2 is FQGNSA. The V end was cut by 5 bases, the J end by 1 base, with 11 bases between. The CDR3 DNA sequence: TGTGCCAGCAGCCGGACAGTGATCCAAGAGACCCAGTACTTC. This sequence encodes CASSRTVIQETQYF.